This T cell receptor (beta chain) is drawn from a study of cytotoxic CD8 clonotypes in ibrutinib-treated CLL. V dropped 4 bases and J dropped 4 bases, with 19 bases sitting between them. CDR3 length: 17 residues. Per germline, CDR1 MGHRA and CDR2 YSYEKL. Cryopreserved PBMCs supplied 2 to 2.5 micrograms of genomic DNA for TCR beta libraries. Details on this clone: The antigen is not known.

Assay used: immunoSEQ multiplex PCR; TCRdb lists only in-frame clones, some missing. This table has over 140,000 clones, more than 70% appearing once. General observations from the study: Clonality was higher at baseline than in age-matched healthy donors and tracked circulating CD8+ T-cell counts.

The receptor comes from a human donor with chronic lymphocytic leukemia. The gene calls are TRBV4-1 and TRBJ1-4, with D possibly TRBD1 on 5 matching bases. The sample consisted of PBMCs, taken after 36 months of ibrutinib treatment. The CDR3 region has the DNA TGCGCCAGCAGCCCAATATGGGGGTCCCGCGTTAATGAAAAACTGTTTTTT. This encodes CASSPIWGSRVNEKLFF.